The 18 T cell receptor beta chains in this list originate from one sample, sequenced in a study of cytotoxic CD8 clonotypes in ibrutinib-treated CLL. Profiling relied on immunoSEQ multiplex PCR, and the TCRdb table lists in-frame clones only, not all of them. The data contain just over 200,000 clones, about 75% of them singletons. Specimen: PBMCs, collected after 12 months of ibrutinib treatment. The receptors here all came from a human donor with chronic lymphocytic leukemia.

The rearrangement joins TRBV4-3 to TRBJ1-2, with 7 bases matching TRBD1. Germline V gives CDR1 LGHNA, CDR2 YSLEER. This CDR3 has 14 residues. The trim removed 0 bases at V and 6 bases at J, leaving 4 bases unmatched. The CDR3 bases are TGCGCCAGCAGCCAAGAGATTCAGGGGGATGGCTACACCTTC. It encodes CASSQEIQGDGYTF.

The chain joins TRBV4-2 to TRBJ1-5; D gene unclear. The CDR3 extends over 13 amino acids. Trimming removed 0 bases at V and 5 bases at J, with 5 bases between. Germline assignment: CDR1 LGHNA and CDR2 YNFKEQ. CDR3 DNA: TGTGCCAGCAGCCAAGATGTCCATCAGCCCCAGCATTTT. Protein product: CASSQDVHQPQHF.

The rearrangement joins TRBV29-1 to TRBJ2-1; D not resolved. Trimming pared 3 bases from V and 0 bases from J, leaving 12 bases between. The germline V gene has CDR1 SQVTM and CDR2 ANQGSEA. This CDR3 contains 15 residues. CDR3 protein: CSVDSIADSYNEQFF. CDR3 DNA: TGCAGCGTTGATTCTATTGCGGACTCCTACAATGAGCAGTTCTTC.

There are a few counts of this clone. This CDR3 reads CASSQEWGGELFF. CDR3 bases: TGTGCCAGCAGCCAAGAGTGGGGCGGGGAGCTGTTTTTT. The chain combines TRBV4-2 with TRBJ2-2; no clear D gene. The CDR3 is 13 residues long. The germline V and J ends were trimmed by 0 bases and 7 bases, with 6 bases remaining between them. Germline lookup yields CDR1 LGHNA and CDR2 YNFKEQ.

The chain joins TRBV19 to TRBJ1-2; perhaps TRBD1 as D (6 bases). V shed 8 bases and J shed 4 bases, with 20 bases lying between them. Germline V gene data show CDR1 as LNHDA and CDR2 as SQIVND (reference sequence). The CDR3 spans 15 residues. The CDR3 DNA reads as TGTGCCAGTGGCGATGGGGGCAGGTCCATCTATGGCTACACCTTC. Residues: CASGDGGRSIYGYTF.

This clone was recorded a few times. V is TRBV30 and J is TRBJ1-1; the match to TRBD1 covers 7 bases. This CDR3 region has 14 residues. CDR1 and CDR2 (germline): GTSNPN, SVGIG (reference sequence). V was pared by 3 bases and J by 8 bases, with 12 bases of the junction left unmatched. The CDR3 bases are TGTGCCTGGAGGCCCTTCGGGACAGTCAAAGAAGCTTTCTTT. Its translation is CAWRPFGTVKEAFF.

This clone has a single count. This chain joins TRBV7-2 and TRBJ2-7; unclear D gene. Looked up from germline, CDR1 is SGHTA and CDR2 is FQGNSA. The CDR3 has 13 residues. Trimming pared 3 bases from V and 2 bases from J, leaving 8 bases between. The CDR3 loop reads CASSFGRTYEQYF. Here the CDR3 DNA reads TGTGCCAGCAGCTTTGGACGGACCTACGAGCAGTACTTC.

The chain couples TRBV25-1 to TRBJ1-2, with a tentative D call TRBD1 (6 bases). Per the germline V gene, CDR1 is MGHDK and CDR2 is SYGVNS. Trimming pared 2 bases from V and 3 bases from J, leaving 10 bases between. The CDR3 is 14 amino acids. The CDR3: CASSEMDSYYGYTF. CDR3 sequence (DNA): TGTGCCAGCAGTGAAATGGACAGCTACTATGGCTACACCTTC.

The chain combines TRBV30 with TRBJ2-1; weak D call: TRBD2 (6 bases). This CDR3 is built from 16 residues. In germline, CDR1 is GTSNPN, CDR2 SVGIG (reference sequence). Trimming took 0 bases from V and 4 from J, leaving 16 bases between them. The CDR3 loop reads CAWSVGTPRRYNEQFF. Written as DNA, the CDR3 is TGTGCCTGGAGTGTGGGGACTCCTCGGAGGTACAATGAGCAGTTCTTC.

The chain combines TRBV7-9 with TRBJ2-5, with 7 bases lining up with TRBD2. The CDR3 consists of 15 residues. Germline lookup yields CDR1 SEHNR and CDR2 FQNEAQ (reference sequence). The ends lost 0 bases at V and 5 bases at J; junction bases unmatched: 6. This chain's CDR3 is CASSLARGGVETQYF. The CDR3 DNA follows: TGTGCCAGCAGCTTAGCGCGGGGAGGGGTGGAGACCCAGTACTTC.

The chain combines TRBV19 with TRBJ1-1, with D tentatively TRBD1 (6 bases). V shed 7 bases and J shed 4 bases, with 19 bases lying between them. Germline V gene data show CDR1 as LNHDA and CDR2 as SQIVND (reference sequence). This CDR3 region has 15 residues. CDR3: CASIRDKKVGTEAFF. The CDR3 DNA is TGTGCCAGTATTAGGGACAAAAAGGTCGGCACTGAAGCTTTCTTT.

CDR3 residues: CASTLGGGELFF. The CDR3 region has the DNA TGTGCCAGCACCCTCGGAGGCGGGGAGCTGTTTTTT. The chain combines TRBV7-3 with TRBJ2-2; TRBD2 is a possible D gene (5 bases). The CDR3 covers 12 residues. Germline assignment: CDR1 SGHTA and CDR2 FQGTGA. Between the trimmed V and J ends, which lost 7 bases and 7 bases, there was a span of 10 bases.

The sample holds a few counts of this clone. The genes are TRBV28 and TRBJ2-7; the match to TRBD1 covers 7 bases. The CDR3 length is 16 residues. V lost 3 bases, J lost 3 bases, and 11 bases stayed unmatched. In germline, CDR1 is MDHEN, CDR2 SYDVKM. The CDR3 nucleotides are TGTGCCAGCAGTTTGGCAGGGGGTGGATGGAACTACGAGCAGTACTTC. Its protein is CASSLAGGGWNYEQYF.

V usage is TRBV6-6 and J usage is TRBJ2-5, with 8 bases identical to TRBD1. Germline V gives CDR1 MNHNY, CDR2 SVGAGI (reference sequence). The CDR3 is made up of 13 amino acids. With 8 bases clipped from V and 5 bases from J, the junction kept 7 bases outside the gene matches. The CDR3 DNA follows: TGTGCCAGCCTGACAGGGGTTGGGGAGACCCAGTACTTC. Protein: CASLTGVGETQYF.

This chain links TRBV29-1 with TRBJ1-4; possible D gene TRBD1, 6 bases. This CDR3 comprises 15 residues. Germline V gene data show CDR1 as SQVTM and CDR2 as ANQGSEA. V shed 4 bases and J shed 5 bases, with 17 bases lying between them. This CDR3 reads CSVVLGGQINEKLFF. CDR3 sequence (DNA): TGCAGCGTTGTCTTGGGGGGACAAATCAATGAAAAACTGTTTTTT. The whole variable domain, filled in from reference TRBV29-1 and TRBJ1-4, reads SAVISQKPSRDICQRGTSLTIQCQVDSQVTMMFWYRQQPGQSLTLIATANQGSEATYESGFVIDKFPISRPNLTFSTLTVSNMSPEDSSIYLCSVVLGGQINEKLFFGSGTQLSVL.

This clone is a singleton in its sample. The chain joins TRBV2 to TRBJ2-7; D unresolved. Germline V gene sequence: CDR1 SNHLY, CDR2 FYNNEI. The V end lost 7 bases, the J end lost 3 bases, and 10 bases lay between the germline ends. The CDR3 has 12 amino acids. This CDR3 reads CASTKDGYEQYF. The CDR3 nucleotides are TGTGCCAGCACCAAAGACGGCTACGAGCAGTACTTC.

The V gene is TRBV7-2, the J gene TRBJ2-2; D gene uncertain. Germline CDR1 reads SGHTA; CDR2 reads FQGNSA. Trimming removed 0 bases from V and 7 bases from J, with 12 bases in between. The CDR3 contains 15 residues. The CDR3 reads CASSLANFAGGELFF. The CDR3, as DNA: TGTGCCAGCAGCTTAGCGAACTTCGCCGGCGGGGAGCTGTTTTTT.

The chain has TRBV4-1 and TRBJ1-3; unclear D gene. Trimming took off 4 bases at V and 4 bases at J, with 8 bases between the two ends. The CDR3 sequence is 13 residues long. CDR1 and CDR2 (germline): MGHRA, YSYEKL. CDR3 protein: CASSPDEGNTIYF. The DNA of the CDR3 is TGCGCCAGCAGCCCAGATGAGGGAAACACCATATATTTT.